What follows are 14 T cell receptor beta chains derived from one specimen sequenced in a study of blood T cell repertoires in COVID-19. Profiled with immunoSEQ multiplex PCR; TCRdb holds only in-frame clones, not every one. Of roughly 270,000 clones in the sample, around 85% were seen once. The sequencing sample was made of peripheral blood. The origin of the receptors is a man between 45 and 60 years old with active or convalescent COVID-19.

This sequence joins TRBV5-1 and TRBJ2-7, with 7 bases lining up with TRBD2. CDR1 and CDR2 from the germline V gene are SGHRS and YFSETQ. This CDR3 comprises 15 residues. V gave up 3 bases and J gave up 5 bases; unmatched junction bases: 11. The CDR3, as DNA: TGCGCCAGCAGCTCCGGGACTACCGATCTAGACGAGCAGTACTTC. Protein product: CASSSGTTDLDEQYF.

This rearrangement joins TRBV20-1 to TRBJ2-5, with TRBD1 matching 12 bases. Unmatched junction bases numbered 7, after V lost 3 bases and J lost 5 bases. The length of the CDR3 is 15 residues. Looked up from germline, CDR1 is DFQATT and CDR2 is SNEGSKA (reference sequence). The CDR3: CSASNRDRGRETQYF. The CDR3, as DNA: TGCAGTGCTAGTAATCGGGACAGGGGGCGGGAGACCCAGTACTTC.

CDR3 bases: TGTGCCAGCAGCTTGGGAGCGGGAGTCCGGGAGACCCAGTACTTC. It translates to CASSLGAGVRETQYF. The J gene is TRBJ2-5, the V gene TRBV7-2; 8 bases are shared with TRBD2. The CDR3 spans 15 residues. With 3 bases clipped from V and 5 bases from J, the junction kept 8 bases outside the gene matches. Germline CDR1 reads SGHTA; CDR2 reads FQGNSA.

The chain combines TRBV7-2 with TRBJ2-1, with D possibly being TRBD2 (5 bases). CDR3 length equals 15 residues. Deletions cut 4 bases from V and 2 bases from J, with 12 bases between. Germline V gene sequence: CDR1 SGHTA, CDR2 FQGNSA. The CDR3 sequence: CASSSRADTYNEQFF. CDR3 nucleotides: TGTGCCAGCAGCTCCAGAGCGGATACCTACAATGAGCAGTTCTTC.

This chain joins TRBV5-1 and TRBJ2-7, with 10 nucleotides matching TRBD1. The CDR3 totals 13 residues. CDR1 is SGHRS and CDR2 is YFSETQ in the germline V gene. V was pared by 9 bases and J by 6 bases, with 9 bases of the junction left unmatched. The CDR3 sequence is CATRAGTGAEQYF. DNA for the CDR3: TGCGCCACCCGAGCCGGGACAGGGGCCGAGCAGTACTTC.

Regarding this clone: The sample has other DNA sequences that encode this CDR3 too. This CDR3 reads CAWSVQGRPEAFF. CDR3 sequence (DNA): TGTGCCTGGAGTGTACAGGGGAGACCTGAAGCTTTCTTT. The genes are TRBV30 and TRBJ1-1, with 7 bases aligning to TRBD1. CDR1 is GTSNPN, CDR2 SVGIG, per germline (reference sequence). This CDR3 is 13 amino acids long. The J segment lost 6 bases and the V segment lost 0 bases, leaving 4 bases of the junction unmatched. Full variable domain (outside the CDR3, taken from reference TRBV30 and TRBJ1-1): SQTIHQWPATLVQPVGSPLSLECTVEGTSNPNLYWYRQAAGRGLQLLFYSVGIGQISSEVPQNLSASRPQDRQFILSSKKLLLSDSGFYLCAWSVQGRPEAFFGQGTRLTVV.

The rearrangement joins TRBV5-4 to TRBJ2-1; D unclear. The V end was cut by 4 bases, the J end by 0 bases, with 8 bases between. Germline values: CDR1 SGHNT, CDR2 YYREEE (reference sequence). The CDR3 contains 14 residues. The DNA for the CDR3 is TGTGCCAGCAGCCCCGGCGGCTCCTACAATGAGCAGTTCTTC. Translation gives CASSPGGSYNEQFF.

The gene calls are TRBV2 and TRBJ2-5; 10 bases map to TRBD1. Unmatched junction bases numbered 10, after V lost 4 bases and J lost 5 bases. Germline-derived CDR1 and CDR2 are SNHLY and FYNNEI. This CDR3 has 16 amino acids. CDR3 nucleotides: TGTGCCAGCAGTGCTTCGGGACAGGGGCTTTGGGAGACCCAGTACTTC. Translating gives CASSASGQGLWETQYF. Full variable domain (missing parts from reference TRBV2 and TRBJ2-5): EPEVTQTPSHQVTQMGQEVILRCVPISNHLYFYWYRQILGQKVEFLVSFYNNEISEKSEIFDDQFSVERPDGSNFTLKIRSTKLEDSAMYFCASSASGQGLWETQYFGPGTRLLVL.

This CDR3 reads CASSQGDGRTFSYNEQFF. The CDR3 coding sequence is TGTGCCAGCAGCCAAGGGGACGGGAGAACCTTCTCCTACAATGAGCAGTTCTTC. V and J are TRBV14 and TRBJ2-1, with D maybe TRBD2 (6 bases). Germline CDR1 reads SGHDN; CDR2 reads FVKESK. Trimming removed 1 base from V and 0 bases from J, with 16 bases in between. This CDR3 has 18 amino acids.

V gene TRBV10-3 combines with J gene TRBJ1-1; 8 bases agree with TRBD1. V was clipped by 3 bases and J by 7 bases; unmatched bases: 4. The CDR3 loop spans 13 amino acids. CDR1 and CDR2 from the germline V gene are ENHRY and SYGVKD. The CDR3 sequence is CAISDGQGVEAFF. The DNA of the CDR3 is TGTGCCATCAGTGATGGACAGGGTGTTGAAGCTTTCTTT.

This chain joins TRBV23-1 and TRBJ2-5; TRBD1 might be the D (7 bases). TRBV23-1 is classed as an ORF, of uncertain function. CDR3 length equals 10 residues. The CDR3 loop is CPGGRETQYF. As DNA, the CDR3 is TGCCCAGGGGGGAGAGAGACCCAGTACTTC.

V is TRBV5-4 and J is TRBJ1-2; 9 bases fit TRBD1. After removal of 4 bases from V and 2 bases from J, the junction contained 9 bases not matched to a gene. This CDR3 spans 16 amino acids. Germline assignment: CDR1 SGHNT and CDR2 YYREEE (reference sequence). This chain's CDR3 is CASSNPRTGENYGYTF. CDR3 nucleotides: TGTGCCAGCAGCAACCCCCGGACAGGGGAAAACTATGGCTACACCTTC.

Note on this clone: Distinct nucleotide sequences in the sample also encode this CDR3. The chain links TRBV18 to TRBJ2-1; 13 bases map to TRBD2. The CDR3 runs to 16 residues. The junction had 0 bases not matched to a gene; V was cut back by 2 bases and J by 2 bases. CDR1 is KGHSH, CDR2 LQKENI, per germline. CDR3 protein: CASSPGLAGAYNEQFF. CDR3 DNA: TGTGCCAGCTCACCAGGACTAGCGGGAGCCTACAATGAGCAGTTCTTC.

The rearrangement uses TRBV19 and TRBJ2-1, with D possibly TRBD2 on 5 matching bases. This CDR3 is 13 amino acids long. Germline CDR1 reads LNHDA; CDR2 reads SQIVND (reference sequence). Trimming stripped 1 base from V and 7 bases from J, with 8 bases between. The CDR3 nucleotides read TGTGCCAGTAGTATAGTCCGAGGGAATGAGCAGTTCTTC. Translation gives CASSIVRGNEQFF.